This T cell receptor beta chain comes out of a study of control samples from healthy donors and cancer patients (dated by TCRdb to about 2020). Regarding this clone: This receptor's antigen is unknown. Per-nucleotide qualities are absent, and no much larger clonotype sits a single base away.

The CDR3 runs 19 amino acids, cysteine and phenylalanine included. Only CDR3 DNA is held: 57 bases, read in frame from base 1. V trim: 3 bases; J trim: 0 bases; unmatched bases: 17. From the germline V gene (reference sequence), CDR1 is LNHDA and CDR2 is SQIVND. The library came from the immunoSEQ multiplex PCR assay. Held by TCRdb, this immuneACCESS table contains in-frame sequences only and omits some clones. Under half of the omission traces to an unresolved V gene where checked; the cause of the rest is unknown. Here the sample has approximately 87,000 clones; roughly 93% occur a single time. Roughly 1.3% of the sample is held by the ten biggest clonotypes.

The receptor chain draws on TRBV19 and TRBJ2-7, with 7 bases aligning to TRBD2. This TCR came from a woman between 35 and 50 years old with lung cancer. Sequenced input: PBMCs. The CDR3 amino acid sequence is: CASSIFASGAGDFSYEQYF. At the DNA level, the sequence is TGTGCCAGTAGTATTTTCGCCTCCGGGGCGGGGGACTTCTCCTACGAGCAGTACTTC.